The clone carrying this T cell receptor beta chain occurred once. Original processing notes: Reference gene primer amplification gave nucleated cell count estimates. The method was immunoSEQ multiplex PCR; TCRdb's version includes in-frame clones alone and lacks a portion of them. V and J calls and clone size are copied from that table; D and trimming were computed from the DNA. The sample records a few hundred thousand clones, just under 85% being singletons. This CDR3 comprises 12 residues. Germline CDR1 reads SGHRS; CDR2 reads YFSETQ. Trimming took off 4 bases at V and 5 bases at J, with 10 bases between the two ends. The data stem from a study of blood T cell repertoires in COVID-19. About the study: Researchers got acute and convalescent COVID-19 samples from the United States, Italy and Spain. PBMCs, B-cell-depleted T cells, or T cells provided the cDNA or gDNA that made up the material.

This receptor was obtained from an elderly man with acute or convalescent COVID-19. The rearrangement uses TRBV5-1 and TRBJ2-7, with D possibly matching TRBD1 (6 bases). Sequenced material: peripheral blood. The CDR3 region is CASSPGQNEQYF. The CDR3 region has the DNA TGCGCCAGCAGCCCCGGACAGAACGAGCAGTACTTC. Based on the CDR3 plus reference TRBV5-1 and TRBJ2-7, the full variable domain is KAGVTQTPRYLIKTRGQQVTLSCSPISGHRSVSWYQQTPGQGLQFLFEYFSETQRNKGNFPGRFSGRQFSNSRSEMNVSTLELGDSALYLCASSPGQNEQYFGPGTRLTVT.